The 5 T cell receptor beta chains listed next were all sequenced from one sample in a study of CD8 T cells in Susac syndrome. RNA in amounts of roughly 0.5 to 1 ug was reverse transcribed with random hexamers. TCRdb re-called the immunoSEQ multiplex PCR reads through MiXCR, storing one row per CDR3 protein. The sample has 190,000 or so distinct CDR3 sequences, approximately 95% seen once. Source material: CD4+ T cells from PBMCs. The receptors derive from a human donor with multiple sclerosis.

This chain connects TRBV19 to TRBJ2-1; tentative D call: TRBD2 (7 bases). Trimming removed 0 bases at V and 9 bases at J, with 12 bases between. CDR1 and CDR2 (germline): LNHDA, SQIVND (reference sequence). This CDR3 region has 14 residues. The CDR3 coding sequence is TGTGCCAGTAGTATAGAGGGGGGGCCCAGTGAGCAGTTCTTC. It yields the protein CASSIEGGPSEQFF.

The rearrangement links TRBV20-1 to TRBJ2-3, with 9 bases identical to TRBD2. The CDR3 sequence is 17 residues long. Trimming took 5 bases from V and 0 from J; bases not matched to a gene: 12. The germline V gene encodes CDR1 DFQATT and CDR2 SNEGSKA (reference sequence). The CDR3 sequence: CSAPTAGGPSSTDTQYF. CDR3 DNA sequence: TGCAGTGCTCCCACAGCGGGGGGACCATCTAGCACAGATACGCAGTATTTT.

This rearrangement joins TRBV12-5 to TRBJ1-5; 8 bases match TRBD1. V shed 4 bases, J shed 4 bases, and the junction held 9 bases outside the gene matches. The V gene's germline CDR1 is LGHNT and CDR2 FRNRAP. There are 16 residues in the CDR3. The CDR3 spells CASGSDNTGGNQPQHF. DNA of the CDR3: TGTGCTAGTGGTTCGGACAACACAGGGGGGAATCAGCCCCAGCATTTT.

V gene TRBV18 combines with J gene TRBJ1-2, with D possibly matching TRBD1 (5 bases). Trimming shortened V by 3 bases and J by 8 bases, and 16 bases separated the two germline ends. The CDR3 consists of 14 residues. Germline values: CDR1 KGHSH, CDR2 LQKENI. This CDR3 reads CASSPGPTGSGYTF. The CDR3 DNA is TGTGCCAGCTCACCGGGGCCGACGGGTAGCGGCTACACCTTC. The full variable domain, in which reference TRBV18 and TRBJ1-2 provide the parts outside the CDR3, is NAGVMQNPRHLVRRRGQEARLRCSPMKGHSHVYWYRQLPEEGLKFMVYLQKENIIDESGMPKERFSAEFPKEGPSILRIQQVVRGDSAAYFCASSPGPTGSGYTFGSGTRLTVV.

The chain carries TRBV20-1 and TRBJ1-2; D gene unclear. V was clipped by 7 bases and J by 0 bases, with 12 bases between them. CDR3 length: 13 residues. CDR1 is DFQATT, CDR2 SNEGSKA, per germline (reference sequence). This chain's CDR3 is CSGFPDSNYGYTF. The CDR3 region has the DNA TGCAGTGGGTTCCCCGACTCTAACTATGGCTACACCTTC.